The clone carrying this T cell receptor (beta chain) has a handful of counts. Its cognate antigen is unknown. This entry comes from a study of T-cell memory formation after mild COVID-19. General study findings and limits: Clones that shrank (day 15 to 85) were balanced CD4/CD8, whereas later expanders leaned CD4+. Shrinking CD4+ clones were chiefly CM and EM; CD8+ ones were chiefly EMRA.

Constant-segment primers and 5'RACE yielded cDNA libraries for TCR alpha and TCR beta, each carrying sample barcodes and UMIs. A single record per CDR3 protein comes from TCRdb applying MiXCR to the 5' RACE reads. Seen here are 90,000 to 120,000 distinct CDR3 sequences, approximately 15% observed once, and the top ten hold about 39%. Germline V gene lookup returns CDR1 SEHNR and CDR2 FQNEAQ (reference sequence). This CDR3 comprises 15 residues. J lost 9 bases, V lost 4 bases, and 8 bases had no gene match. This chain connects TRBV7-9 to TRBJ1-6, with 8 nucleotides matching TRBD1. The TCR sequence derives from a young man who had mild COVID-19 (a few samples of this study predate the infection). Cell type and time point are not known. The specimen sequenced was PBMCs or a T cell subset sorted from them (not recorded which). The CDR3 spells CASSSGQGGVSPLHF. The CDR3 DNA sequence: TGTGCCAGCAGCTCCGGACAGGGAGGTGTTTCACCCCTCCACTTT.